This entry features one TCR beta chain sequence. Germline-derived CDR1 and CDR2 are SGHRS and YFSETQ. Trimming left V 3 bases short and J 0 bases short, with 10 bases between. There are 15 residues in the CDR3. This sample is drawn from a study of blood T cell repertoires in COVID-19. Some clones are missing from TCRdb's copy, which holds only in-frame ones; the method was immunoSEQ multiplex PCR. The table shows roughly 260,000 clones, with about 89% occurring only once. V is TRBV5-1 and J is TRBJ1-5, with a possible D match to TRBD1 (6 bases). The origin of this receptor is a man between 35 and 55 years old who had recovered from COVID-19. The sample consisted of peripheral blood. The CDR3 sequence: CASSSTGTSNQPQHF. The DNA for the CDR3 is TGCGCCAGCAGCTCCACAGGGACTAGCAATCAGCCCCAGCATTTT.